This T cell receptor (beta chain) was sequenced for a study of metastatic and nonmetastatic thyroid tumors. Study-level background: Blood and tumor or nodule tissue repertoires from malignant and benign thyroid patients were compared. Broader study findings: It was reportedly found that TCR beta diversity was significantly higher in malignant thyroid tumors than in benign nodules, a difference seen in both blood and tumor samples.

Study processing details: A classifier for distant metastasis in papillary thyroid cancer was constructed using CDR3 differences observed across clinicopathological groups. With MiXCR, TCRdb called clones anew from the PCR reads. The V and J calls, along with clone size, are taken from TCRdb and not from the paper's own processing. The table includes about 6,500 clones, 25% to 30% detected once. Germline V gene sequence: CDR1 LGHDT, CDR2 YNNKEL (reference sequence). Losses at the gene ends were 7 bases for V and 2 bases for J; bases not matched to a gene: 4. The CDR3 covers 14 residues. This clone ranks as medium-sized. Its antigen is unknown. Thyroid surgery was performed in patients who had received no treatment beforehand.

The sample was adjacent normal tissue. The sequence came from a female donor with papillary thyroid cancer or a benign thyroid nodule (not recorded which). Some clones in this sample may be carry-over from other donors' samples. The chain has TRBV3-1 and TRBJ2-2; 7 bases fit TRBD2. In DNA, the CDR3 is TGTGCCAGCAACCCGGGGGGTAACACCGGGGAGCTGTTTTTT. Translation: CASNPGGNTGELFF.